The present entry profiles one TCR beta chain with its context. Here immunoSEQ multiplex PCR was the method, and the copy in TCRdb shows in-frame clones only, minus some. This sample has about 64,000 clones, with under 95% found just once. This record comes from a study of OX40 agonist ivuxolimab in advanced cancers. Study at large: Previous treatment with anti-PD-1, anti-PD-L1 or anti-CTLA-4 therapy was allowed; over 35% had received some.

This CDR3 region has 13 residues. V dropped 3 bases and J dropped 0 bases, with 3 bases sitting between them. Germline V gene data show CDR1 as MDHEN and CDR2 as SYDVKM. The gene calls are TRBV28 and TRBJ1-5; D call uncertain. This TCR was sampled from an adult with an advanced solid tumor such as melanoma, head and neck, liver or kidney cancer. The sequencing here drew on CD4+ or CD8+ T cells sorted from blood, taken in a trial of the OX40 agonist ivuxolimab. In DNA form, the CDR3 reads TGTGCCAGCAGTTTCGGTAGCAATCAGCCCCAGCATTTT. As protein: CASSFGSNQPQHF.